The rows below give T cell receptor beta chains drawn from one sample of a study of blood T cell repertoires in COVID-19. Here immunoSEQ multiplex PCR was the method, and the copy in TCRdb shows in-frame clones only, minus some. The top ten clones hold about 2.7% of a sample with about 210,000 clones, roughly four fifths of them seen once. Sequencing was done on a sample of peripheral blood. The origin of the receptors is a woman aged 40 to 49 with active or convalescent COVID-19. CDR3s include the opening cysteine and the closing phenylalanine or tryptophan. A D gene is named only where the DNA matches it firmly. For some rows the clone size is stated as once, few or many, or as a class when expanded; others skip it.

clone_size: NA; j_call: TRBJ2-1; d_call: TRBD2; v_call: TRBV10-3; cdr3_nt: TGTGCTTGTGGCGGGAGGCCCAATGAGCAGTTCTTC; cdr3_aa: CACGGRPNEQFF
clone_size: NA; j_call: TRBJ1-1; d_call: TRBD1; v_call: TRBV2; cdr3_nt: TGTGCCAGCAGGGTTTCTTTCCGGGACAGCCCCTGGAACACTGAAGCTTTCTTT; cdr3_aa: CASRVSFRDSPWNTEAFF
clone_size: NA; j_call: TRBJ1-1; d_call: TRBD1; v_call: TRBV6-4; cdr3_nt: TGTGCCAGCAAGCGTTTCCCCGGGACAGTTGGGAACACTGAAGCTTTCTTT; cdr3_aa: CASKRFPGTVGNTEAFF
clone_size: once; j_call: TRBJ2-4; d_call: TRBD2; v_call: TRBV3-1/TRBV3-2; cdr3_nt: TGTGCCAGCAGCCCCGGGAGGACCAAAAACATTCAGTACTTC; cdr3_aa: CASSPGRTKNIQYF
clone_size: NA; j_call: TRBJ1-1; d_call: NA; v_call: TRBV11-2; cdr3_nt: TGTGCCAGCAGCTCGCCCAGACAGAGGAACACTGAAGCTTTCTTT; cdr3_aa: CASSSPRQRNTEAFF
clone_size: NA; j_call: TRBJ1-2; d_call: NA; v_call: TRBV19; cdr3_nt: TGTGCCAGTAGCCATTCACAGGCCGTCGGCTACACCTTC; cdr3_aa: CASSHSQAVGYTF
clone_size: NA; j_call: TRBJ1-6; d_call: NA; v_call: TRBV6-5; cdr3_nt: TGTGCCAGCAGTCGAGTCCTCAATAATTCACCCCTCCACTTT; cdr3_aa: CASSRVLNNSPLHF
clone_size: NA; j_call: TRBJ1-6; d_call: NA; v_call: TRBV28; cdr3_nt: TGTGCCAGCAGTTTATGGGGGCAGCTTCTAAATTCACCCCTCCACTTT; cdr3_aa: CASSLWGQLLNSPLHF
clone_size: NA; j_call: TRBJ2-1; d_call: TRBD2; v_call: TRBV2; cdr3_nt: TGTGCCAGCAGTGAATGGTTAATTCCTAGCGGGAGATTAGATGAGCAGTTCTTC; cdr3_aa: CASSEWLIPSGRLDEQFF
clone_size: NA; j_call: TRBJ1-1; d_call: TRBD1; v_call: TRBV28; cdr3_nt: TGTGCCAGCAGACCCCAGGGGGCGCAGACTGAAGCTTTCTTT; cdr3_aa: CASRPQGAQTEAFF